This T cell receptor beta chain was recovered during a study of Tregs in tolerant kidney transplant recipients. Libraries were prepared by immunoSEQ multiplex PCR; TCRdb keeps only in-frame clonotypes and omits some of them. The sample lists about 240,000 clones, about four fifths occurring once. V was trimmed by 0 bases and J by 0 bases, leaving 12 bases between them. CDR3 size: 16 residues. This clonotype originated in a human donor in good health. This sequence joins TRBV6-7 and TRBJ2-7, with unresolved D. TRBV6-7 is recorded as an ORF, its role being uncertain. The specimen was CD4+ T cells from blood. The CDR3 sequence is CASSYSPDSYSYEQYF. The CDR3 coding sequence is TGTGCCAGCAGTTACTCTCCCGACTCGTACTCCTACGAGCAGTACTTC.